A single sample is the source of the 22 T cell receptor beta chains below, sequenced in a study of blood T cell repertoires in COVID-19. Profiling relied on immunoSEQ multiplex PCR, and the TCRdb table lists in-frame clones only, not all of them. The repertoire holds 60,000 to 80,000 clones, 70% to 90% seen once, with around 23% in the top ten. The material sequenced was peripheral blood. The receptors originated from a man between 50 and 59 years old with acute or convalescent COVID-19.

The table lists this clone with a count of one. The V call is TRBV7-9, the J call TRBJ2-1; tentatively, D is TRBD1 (5 bases). Trimming took 2 bases from V and 9 from J, leaving 11 bases between them. Germline-derived CDR1 and CDR2 are SEHNR and FQNEAQ (reference sequence). The CDR3 is made up of 13 amino acids. The CDR3 region is CASSLQGQGEQFF. The CDR3, as DNA: TGTGCCAGCAGCTTACAGGGTCAAGGTGAGCAGTTCTTC. The full variable domain, with the rest looked up from reference TRBV7-9 and TRBJ2-1, is DTGVSQNPRHKITKRGQNVTFRCDPISEHNRLYWYRQTLGQGPEFLTYFQNEAQLEKSRLLSDRFSAERPKGSFSTLEIQRTEQGDSAMYLCASSLQGQGEQFFGPGTRLTVL.

The CDR3 region is CASRNGQMNTEAFF. The DNA for the CDR3 is TGTGCCAGCAGGAATGGACAGATGAACACTGAAGCTTTCTTT. The chain links TRBV5-6 to TRBJ1-1; D is perhaps TRBD1 (6 bases). Trimming pared 5 bases from V and 0 bases from J, leaving 11 bases between. The germline gives CDR1 SGHDT, CDR2 YYEEEE. This CDR3 is 14 amino acids long.

This clone was seen a handful of times. V is TRBV4-1 and J is TRBJ1-1; TRBD1 matches 7 bases. The CDR3 runs to 13 residues. Germline-derived CDR1 and CDR2 are MGHRA and YSYEKL. V was pared by 4 bases and J by 1 base, with 0 bases of the junction left unmatched. CDR3 in DNA: TGCGCCAGCAGCCGGGACAGGAACACTGAAGCTTTCTTT. Its protein product is CASSRDRNTEAFF.

The V gene is TRBV5-6, the J gene TRBJ2-7, with D possibly matching TRBD1 (5 bases). Trimming took off 0 bases at V and 9 bases at J, with 10 bases between the two ends. This CDR3 comprises 12 residues. From germline, CDR1 is SGHDT and CDR2 YYEEEE. CDR3 region: CASSLGTLWQYV. Here the CDR3 DNA reads TGTGCCAGCAGCTTGGGGACACTATGGCAGTACGTC.

The V gene is TRBV9, the J gene TRBJ1-4; the match to TRBD1 covers 7 bases. V shed 4 bases, J shed 7 bases, and the junction held 7 bases outside the gene matches. Germline V gene sequence: CDR1 SGDLS, CDR2 YYNGEE. There are 14 residues in the CDR3. The CDR3 protein is CASSPDRVVEKLFF. As DNA, the CDR3 is TGTGCCAGCAGCCCCGACAGGGTGGTTGAAAAACTGTTTTTT.

The chain uses TRBV9 and TRBJ1-1; D uncertain. Between the trimmed V and J ends, which lost 1 base and 1 base, there was a span of 8 bases. The CDR3 is made up of 14 amino acids. Germline V lookup: CDR1 SGDLS, CDR2 YYNGEE. For the CDR3, the DNA is TGTGCCAGCAGCGTACAGGTGGCGAACACTGAAGCTTTCTTT. Its protein is CASSVQVANTEAFF. The full variable domain, with the rest looked up from reference TRBV9 and TRBJ1-1, is DSGVTQTPKHLITATGQRVTLRCSPRSGDLSVYWYQQSLDQGLQFLIQYYNGEERAKGNILERFSAQQFPDLHSELNLSSLELGDSALYFCASSVQVANTEAFFGQGTRLTVV.

This clone has a single count. The DNA for the CDR3 is TGTGCCAGCAGTGTTGGCGGGGGCTACAATGAGCAGTTCTTC. This codes for CASSVGGGYNEQFF. The V gene is TRBV2, the J gene TRBJ2-1; 7 positions agree with TRBD2. This CDR3 is built from 14 residues. Germline CDR1 and CDR2: SNHLY and FYNNEI. With 4 bases clipped from V and 3 bases from J, the junction kept 3 bases outside the gene matches.

The chain combines TRBV24-1 with TRBJ2-3, with 13 bases identical to TRBD2. With V trimmed by 3 bases and J by 3 bases, 11 bases remained unmatched. CDR3 length: 19 amino acids. Germline V gene data show CDR1 as KGHDR and CDR2 as SFDVKD. CDR3 loop: CATSDPRWTSGGGTDTQYF. The CDR3 nucleotides are TGTGCCACCAGTGATCCACGTTGGACTAGCGGGGGAGGTACAGATACGCAGTATTTT.

The table lists this clone with a count of one. The CDR3 DNA is TGTGCCACCCTCCTCTCTGGGGCCAACGTCCTGACTTTC. It yields the protein CATLLSGANVLTF. The V and J genes are TRBV3-1 (or the pseudogene TRBV3-2) and TRBJ2-6, with D unclear. The germline V and J ends were trimmed by 10 bases and 0 bases, with 7 bases remaining between them. Germline values: CDR1 LGHDT, CDR2 YNNKEL (reference sequence). This CDR3 has 13 amino acids.

This clone has a single count. V usage is TRBV18 and J usage is TRBJ2-1; 8 positions agree with TRBD2. This CDR3 region has 16 residues. In germline, CDR1 is KGHSH, CDR2 LQKENI. V lost 3 bases and J lost 5; bases outside the gene matches: 9. Here the CDR3 reads CASSPPRRGVHNEQFF. CDR3 DNA: TGTGCCAGCTCACCGCCACGGCGGGGGGTACACAATGAGCAGTTCTTC.

The chain is built from TRBV11-2 and TRBJ1-2, with D possibly being TRBD1 (5 bases). V lost 0 bases and J 8 bases, leaving 10 bases between the germline ends. This CDR3 has 13 amino acids. The germline V gene has CDR1 SGHAT and CDR2 FQNNGV. CDR3 amino acids: CASSLEQDNGYTF. The DNA for the CDR3 is TGTGCCAGCAGCTTAGAACAGGATAACGGCTACACCTTC.

The chain is built from TRBV7-2 and TRBJ1-4; D gene unclear. The CDR3 length is 14 residues. V shed 5 bases and J shed 3 bases, with 10 bases lying between them. The germline V gene encodes CDR1 SGHTA and CDR2 FQGNSA. CDR3 in amino acids: CASSAGVANEKLFF. CDR3 in DNA: TGTGCCAGCAGCGCGGGTGTAGCTAATGAAAAACTGTTTTTT.

J is TRBJ2-7 and V is TRBV19; 7 bases fit TRBD1. Germline CDR1 and CDR2: LNHDA and SQIVND (reference sequence). Germline trimming cut 4 bases from V and 5 bases from J; bases unmatched to any gene: 2. This CDR3 is 12 amino acids long. Here the CDR3 reads CASSNRGNEQYF. Written as DNA, the CDR3 is TGTGCCAGTAGTAACAGGGGAAACGAGCAGTACTTC.

The J gene is TRBJ2-7, the V gene TRBV9, with TRBD2 as a possible D gene (6 bases). The V end was cut by 3 bases, the J end by 7 bases, with 20 bases between. The CDR3 contains 15 residues. Germline CDR1 is SGDLS and CDR2 is YYNGEE. The CDR3 sequence: CASSAYRDSSGEQYF. In DNA, the CDR3 is TGTGCCAGCAGCGCTTACCGGGACTCCTCGGGAGAGCAGTACTTC.

This chain uses TRBV6-1 with TRBJ2-7; TRBD1 is a possible D gene (5 bases). The CDR3 has 13 amino acids. Germline-derived CDR1 and CDR2 are MNHNS and SASEGT. The germline V and J ends were trimmed by 0 bases and 7 bases, with 10 bases remaining between them. CDR3 coding DNA: TGTGCCAGCAGTGAAGCGGGGCTGGGGGAGCAGTACGTC. This sequence encodes CASSEAGLGEQYV.

This clone occurred a few times. The chain is built from TRBV4-2 and TRBJ1-1; 8 bases line up with TRBD1. Unmatched junction bases numbered 12, after V lost 1 base and J lost 5 bases. From germline, CDR1 is LGHNA and CDR2 YNFKEQ. The CDR3 spans 17 residues. This CDR3 reads CASSQGRLDREGTEAFF. In DNA, the CDR3 is TGTGCCAGCAGCCAAGGCCGATTGGACAGGGAGGGGACTGAAGCTTTCTTT.

The chain couples TRBV6-5 to TRBJ2-1, with a possible D match to TRBD2 (6 bases). The germline gives CDR1 MNHEY, CDR2 SVGAGI. This CDR3 has 13 amino acids. Trimming cost V 2 bases and J 5 bases, with 7 bases left between them. The CDR3 protein is CASSYRRDNEQFF. The CDR3 region has the DNA TGTGCCAGCAGTTACAGGAGGGACAATGAGCAGTTCTTC.

The chain is built from TRBV5-1 and TRBJ1-2; D gene unclear. Trimming took 7 bases from V and 0 from J, leaving 13 bases between them. The germline V gene encodes CDR1 SGHRS and CDR2 YFSETQ. The CDR3 loop spans 14 amino acids. CDR3 region: CASAFGGANYGYTF. The CDR3 DNA sequence: TGCGCCAGCGCCTTCGGCGGCGCTAACTATGGCTACACCTTC.

The rearrangement links TRBV19 to TRBJ2-5; a possible D gene is TRBD2 (5 bases). Trimming stripped 7 bases from V and 5 bases from J, with 17 bases between. CDR1 is LNHDA, CDR2 SQIVND, per germline (reference sequence). The CDR3 totals 14 residues. The CDR3 loop reads CASTPRGSSETQYF. The CDR3 DNA reads TGTGCCAGTACCCCGAGAGGGTCGAGTGAGACCCAGTACTTC.

V usage is TRBV11-2 and J usage is TRBJ1-2; D unclear. Germline V CDR1 and CDR2: SGHAT, FQNNGV. V lost 1 base, J lost 7 bases, and 16 bases lay in between. The CDR3 has 15 residues. The CDR3 bases are TGTGCCAGCAGCTTAGGAGGGTCGGGGAGGACTGGCTACACCTTC. Amino acid sequence: CASSLGGSGRTGYTF.

This sequence joins TRBV10-1 and TRBJ2-2; a possible D gene is TRBD1 (5 bases). The germline CDR1 and CDR2 sequences are WNHNN and SYGVQD (reference sequence). V was clipped by 3 bases and J by 3 bases, with 8 bases between them. The CDR3 has 14 residues. CDR3 amino acids: CASSEGHYTGELFF. The DNA of the CDR3 is TGCGCCAGCAGTGAAGGACACTACACCGGGGAGCTGTTTTTT.

The chain employs TRBV6-5 and TRBJ2-1, with a tentative D call TRBD2 (6 bases). CDR1 is MNHEY, CDR2 SVGAGI, per germline. The length of the CDR3 is 15 residues. V was pared by 5 bases and J by 7 bases, with 18 bases between. CDR3 nucleotide sequence: TGTGCCAGCAGTCTTGTCCCCGGGGCGGGGAATGAGCAGTTCTTC. This codes for CASSLVPGAGNEQFF.